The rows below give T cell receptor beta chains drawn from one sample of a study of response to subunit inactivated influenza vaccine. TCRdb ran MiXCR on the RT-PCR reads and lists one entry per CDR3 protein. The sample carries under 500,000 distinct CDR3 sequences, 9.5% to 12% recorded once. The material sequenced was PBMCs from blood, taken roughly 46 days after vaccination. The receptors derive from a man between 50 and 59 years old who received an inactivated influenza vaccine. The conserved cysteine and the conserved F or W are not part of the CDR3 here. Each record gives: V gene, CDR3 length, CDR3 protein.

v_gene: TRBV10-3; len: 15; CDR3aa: AISESTLAGDSDTQY
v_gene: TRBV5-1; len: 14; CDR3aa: ASSPLGQGANQPQH
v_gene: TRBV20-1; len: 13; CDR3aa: SASPSGQGIYEQY
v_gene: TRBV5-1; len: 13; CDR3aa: ASSWDTNGLYEQY
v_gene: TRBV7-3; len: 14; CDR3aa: ASSPIKAGSTDTQY
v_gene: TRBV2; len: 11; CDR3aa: ASKDGSTDTQY
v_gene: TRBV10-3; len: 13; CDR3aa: AIMGRAPGANVLT
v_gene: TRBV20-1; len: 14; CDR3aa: SARDLDQGYSYEQY
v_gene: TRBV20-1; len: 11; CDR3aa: SARQGIGYGYT
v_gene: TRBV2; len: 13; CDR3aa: ASSESSGGPYEQY
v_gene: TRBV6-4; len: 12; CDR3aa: ASSPEISLNEQF
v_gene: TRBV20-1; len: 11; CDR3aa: SAPDRVDTEAF
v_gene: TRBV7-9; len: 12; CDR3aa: ASSSGLNYNEQF
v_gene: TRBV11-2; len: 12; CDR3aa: ASSSAAAYNEQF